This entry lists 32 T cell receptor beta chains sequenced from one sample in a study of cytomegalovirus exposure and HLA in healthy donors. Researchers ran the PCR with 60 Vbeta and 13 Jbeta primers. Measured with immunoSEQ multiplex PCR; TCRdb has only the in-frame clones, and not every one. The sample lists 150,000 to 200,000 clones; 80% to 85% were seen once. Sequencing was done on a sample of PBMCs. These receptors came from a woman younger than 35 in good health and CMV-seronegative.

CDR3 coding DNA: TGTGCCAGCAGTAGAGACAGAAGCCCCAGGGGGGTCGGGGAGACCCAGTACTTC. Translated, it gives CASSRDRSPRGVGETQYF. The chain combines TRBV28 with TRBJ2-5, with a tentative D call TRBD1 (7 bases). This CDR3 has 18 amino acids. The germline gives CDR1 MDHEN, CDR2 SYDVKM. The V gene lost 5 bases and the J gene lost 5 bases, with 27 bases spanning the gap. The variable domain in full, completed from reference TRBV28 and TRBJ2-5, reads DVKVTQSSRYLVKRTGEKVFLECVQDMDHENMFWYRQDPGLGLRLIYFSYDVKMKEKGDIPEGYSVSREKKERFSLILESASTNQTSMYLCASSRDRSPRGVGETQYFGPGTRLLVL.

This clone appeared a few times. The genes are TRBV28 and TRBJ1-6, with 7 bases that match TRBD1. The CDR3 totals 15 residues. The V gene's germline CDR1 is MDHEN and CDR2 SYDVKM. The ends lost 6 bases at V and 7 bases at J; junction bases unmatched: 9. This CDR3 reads CASSQRKQGNSPLHF. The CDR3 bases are TGTGCCAGCAGCCAAAGGAAACAGGGGAATTCACCCCTCCACTTT. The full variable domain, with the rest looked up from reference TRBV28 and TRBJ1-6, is DVKVTQSSRYLVKRTGEKVFLECVQDMDHENMFWYRQDPGLGLRLIYFSYDVKMKEKGDIPEGYSVSREKKERFSLILESASTNQTSMYLCASSQRKQGNSPLHFGNGTRLTVT.

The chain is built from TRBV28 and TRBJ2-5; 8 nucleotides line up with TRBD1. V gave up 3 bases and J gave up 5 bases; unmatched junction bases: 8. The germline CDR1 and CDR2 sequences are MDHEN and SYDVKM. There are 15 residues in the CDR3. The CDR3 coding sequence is TGTGCCAGCAGTTTCGAGGACAGGGTCGGGGAGACCCAGTACTTC. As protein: CASSFEDRVGETQYF.

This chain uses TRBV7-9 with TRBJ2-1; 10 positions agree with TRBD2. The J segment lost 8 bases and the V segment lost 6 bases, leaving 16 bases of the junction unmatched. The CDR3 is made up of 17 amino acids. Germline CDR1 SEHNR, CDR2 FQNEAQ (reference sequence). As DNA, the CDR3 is TGTGCCAGCAGGCGTACGCCCCAGCGGGAGGGCCAACATGAGCAGTTCTTC. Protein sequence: CASRRTPQREGQHEQFF.

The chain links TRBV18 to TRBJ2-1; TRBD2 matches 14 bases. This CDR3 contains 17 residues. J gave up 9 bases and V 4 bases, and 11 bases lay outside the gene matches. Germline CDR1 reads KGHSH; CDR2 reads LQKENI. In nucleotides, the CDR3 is TGTGCCAGCTCACTTACCCTTGGGACTAGCGGGAGAGGTGAGCAGTTCTTC. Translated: CASSLTLGTSGRGEQFF.

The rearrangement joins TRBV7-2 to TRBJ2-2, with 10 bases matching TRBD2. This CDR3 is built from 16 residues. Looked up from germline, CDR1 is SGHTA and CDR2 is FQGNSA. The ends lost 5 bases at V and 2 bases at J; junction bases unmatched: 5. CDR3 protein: CASSTGLARNTGELFF. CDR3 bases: TGTGCCAGCAGCACGGGACTAGCGAGAAACACCGGGGAGCTGTTTTTT.

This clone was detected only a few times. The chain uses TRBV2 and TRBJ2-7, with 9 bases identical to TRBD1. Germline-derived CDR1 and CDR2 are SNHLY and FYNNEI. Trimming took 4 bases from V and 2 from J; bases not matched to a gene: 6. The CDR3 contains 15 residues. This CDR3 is CASSAEGTGTYEQYF. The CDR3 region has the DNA TGTGCCAGCAGTGCGGAAGGGACAGGGACCTACGAGCAGTACTTC. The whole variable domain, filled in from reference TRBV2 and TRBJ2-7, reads EPEVTQTPSHQVTQMGQEVILRCVPISNHLYFYWYRQILGQKVEFLVSFYNNEISEKSEIFDDQFSVERPDGSNFTLKIRSTKLEDSAMYFCASSAEGTGTYEQYFGPGTRLTVT.

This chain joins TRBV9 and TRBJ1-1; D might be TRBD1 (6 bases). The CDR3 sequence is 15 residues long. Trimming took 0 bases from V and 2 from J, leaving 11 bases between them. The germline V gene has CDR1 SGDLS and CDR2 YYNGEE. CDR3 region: CASSVGDRTNTEAFF. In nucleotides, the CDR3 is TGTGCCAGCAGCGTAGGCGACAGGACTAACACTGAAGCTTTCTTT.

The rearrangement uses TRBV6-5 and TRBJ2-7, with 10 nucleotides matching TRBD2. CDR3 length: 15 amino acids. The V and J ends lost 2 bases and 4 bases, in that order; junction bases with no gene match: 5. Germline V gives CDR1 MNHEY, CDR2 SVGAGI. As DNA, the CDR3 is TGTGCCAGCAGTTACGGCCCTAGCGGGAGTTACGAGCAGTACTTC. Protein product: CASSYGPSGSYEQYF.

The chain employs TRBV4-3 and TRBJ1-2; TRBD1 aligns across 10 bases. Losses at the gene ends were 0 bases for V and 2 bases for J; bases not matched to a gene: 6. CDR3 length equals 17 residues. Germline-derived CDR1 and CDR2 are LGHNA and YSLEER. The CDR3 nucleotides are TGCGCCAGCAGCCAAGAGAGGGAGGGACAGGGGAACTATGGCTACACCTTC. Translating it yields CASSQEREGQGNYGYTF.

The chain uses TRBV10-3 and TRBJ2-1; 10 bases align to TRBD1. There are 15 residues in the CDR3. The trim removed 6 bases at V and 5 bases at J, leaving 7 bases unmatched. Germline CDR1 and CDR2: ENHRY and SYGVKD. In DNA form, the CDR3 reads TGTGCCATCAGGGCCGGGACAGGGGAAAACAATGAGCAGTTCTTC. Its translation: CAIRAGTGENNEQFF.

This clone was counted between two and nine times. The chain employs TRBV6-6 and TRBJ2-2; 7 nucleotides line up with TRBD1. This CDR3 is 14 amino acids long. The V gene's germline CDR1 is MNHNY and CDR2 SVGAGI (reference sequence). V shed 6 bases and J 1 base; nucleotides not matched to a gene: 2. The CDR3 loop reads CASRDRENTGELFF. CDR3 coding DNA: TGTGCCAGCAGAGACAGGGAGAACACCGGGGAGCTGTTTTTT.

CDR3 region: CASRTAGQDTGELFF. The CDR3 DNA sequence: TGTGCCAGCAGGACCGCCGGACAGGACACCGGGGAGCTGTTTTTT. The chain carries TRBV25-1 and TRBJ2-2, with TRBD1 matching 7 bases. The CDR3 consists of 15 residues. The V gene's germline CDR1 is MGHDK and CDR2 SYGVNS. Germline trimming cut 6 bases from V and 3 bases from J; bases unmatched to any gene: 7.

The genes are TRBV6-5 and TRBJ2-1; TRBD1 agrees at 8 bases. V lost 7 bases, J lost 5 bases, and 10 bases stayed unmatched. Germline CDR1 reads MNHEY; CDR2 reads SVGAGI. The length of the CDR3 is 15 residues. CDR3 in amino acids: CASKRVRTGNNEQFF. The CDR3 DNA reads TGTGCCAGCAAGAGGGTCCGGACAGGGAACAATGAGCAGTTCTTC.

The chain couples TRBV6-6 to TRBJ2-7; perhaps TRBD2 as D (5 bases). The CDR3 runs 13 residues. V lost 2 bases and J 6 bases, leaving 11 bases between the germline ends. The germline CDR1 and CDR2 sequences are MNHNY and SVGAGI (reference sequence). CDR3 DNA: TGTGCCAGCAGTTACGGGGAAGGAGGCGAGCAGTACGTC. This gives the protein CASSYGEGGEQYV.

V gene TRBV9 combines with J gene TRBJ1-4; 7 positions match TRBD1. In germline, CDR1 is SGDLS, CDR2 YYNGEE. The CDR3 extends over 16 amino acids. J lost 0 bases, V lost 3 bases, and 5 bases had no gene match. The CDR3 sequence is CASSASGTATNEKLFF. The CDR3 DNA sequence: TGTGCCAGCAGCGCGTCAGGGACAGCAACTAATGAAAAACTGTTTTTT.

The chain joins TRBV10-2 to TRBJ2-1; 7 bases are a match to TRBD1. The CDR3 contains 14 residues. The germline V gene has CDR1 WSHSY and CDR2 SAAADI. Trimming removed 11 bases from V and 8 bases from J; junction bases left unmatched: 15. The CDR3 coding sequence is TGCGCCTTGAAACCGGGACAGAGCTTCGATGAGCAGTTCTTC. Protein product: CALKPGQSFDEQFF.

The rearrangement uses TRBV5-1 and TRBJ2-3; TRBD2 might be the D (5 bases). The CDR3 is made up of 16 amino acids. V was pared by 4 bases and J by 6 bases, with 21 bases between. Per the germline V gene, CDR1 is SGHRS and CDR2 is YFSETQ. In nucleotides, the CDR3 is TGCGCCAGCAGCCCGGACCCTAGCTCCGAAGCGGATACGCAGTATTTT. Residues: CASSPDPSSEADTQYF.

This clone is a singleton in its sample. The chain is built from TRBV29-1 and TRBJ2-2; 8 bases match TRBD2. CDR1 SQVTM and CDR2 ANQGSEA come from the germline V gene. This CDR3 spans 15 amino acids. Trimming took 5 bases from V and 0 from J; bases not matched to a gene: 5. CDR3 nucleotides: TGCAGCGTTCCCCGGGGGGGGACGAACACCGGGGAGCTGTTTTTT. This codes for CSVPRGGTNTGELFF.

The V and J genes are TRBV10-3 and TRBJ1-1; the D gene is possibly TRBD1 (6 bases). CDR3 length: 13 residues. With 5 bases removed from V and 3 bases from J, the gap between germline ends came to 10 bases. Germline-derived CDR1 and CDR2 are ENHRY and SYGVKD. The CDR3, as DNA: TGTGCCATCAGTCTAAGACAGGACACTGAAGCTTTCTTT. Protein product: CAISLRQDTEAFF.

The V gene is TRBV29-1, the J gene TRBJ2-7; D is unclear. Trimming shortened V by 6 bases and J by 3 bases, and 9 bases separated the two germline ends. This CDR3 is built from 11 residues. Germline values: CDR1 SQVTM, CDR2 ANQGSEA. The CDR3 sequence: CSVERNYEQYF. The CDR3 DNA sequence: TGCAGCGTGGAGAGGAACTACGAGCAGTACTTC.

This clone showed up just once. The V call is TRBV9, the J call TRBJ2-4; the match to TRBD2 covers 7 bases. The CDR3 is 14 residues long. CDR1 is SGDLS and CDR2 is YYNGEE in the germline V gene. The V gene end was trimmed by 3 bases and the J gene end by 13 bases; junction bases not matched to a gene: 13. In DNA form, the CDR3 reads TGTGCCAGCAGCGGCAGACCGGGCAGGGACTACCAGTACTTC. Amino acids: CASSGRPGRDYQYF.

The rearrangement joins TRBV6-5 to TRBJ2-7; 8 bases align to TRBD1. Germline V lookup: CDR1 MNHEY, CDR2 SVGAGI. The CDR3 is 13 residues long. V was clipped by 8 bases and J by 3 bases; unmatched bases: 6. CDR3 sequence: CASCGGQGYEQYF. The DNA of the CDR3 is TGTGCCAGCTGCGGTGGACAGGGCTACGAGCAGTACTTC.

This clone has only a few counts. In DNA form, the CDR3 reads TGCGCCAGCAGCTTTTACGGAGAGAACACTGAAGCTTTCTTT. As protein: CASSFYGENTEAFF. V gene TRBV5-1 combines with J gene TRBJ1-1, with D unclear. The germline V and J ends were trimmed by 2 bases and 1 base, with 9 bases remaining between them. This CDR3 has 14 residues. The germline V gene encodes CDR1 SGHRS and CDR2 YFSETQ.

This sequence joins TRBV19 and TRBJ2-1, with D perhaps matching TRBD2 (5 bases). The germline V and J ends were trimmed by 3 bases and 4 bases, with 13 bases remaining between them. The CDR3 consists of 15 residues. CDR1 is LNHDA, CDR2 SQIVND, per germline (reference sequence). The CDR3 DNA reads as TGTGCCAGTAGTATCGAAGGGAGAAGATACAATGAGCAGTTCTTC. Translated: CASSIEGRRYNEQFF.

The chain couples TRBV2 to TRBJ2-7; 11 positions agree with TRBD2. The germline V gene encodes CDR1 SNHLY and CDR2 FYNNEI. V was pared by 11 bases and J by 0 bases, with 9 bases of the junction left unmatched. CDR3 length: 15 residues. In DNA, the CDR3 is TGTGCCGGGTCCGGGACTAGCGGCATCTCCTACGAGCAGTACTTC. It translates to CAGSGTSGISYEQYF.

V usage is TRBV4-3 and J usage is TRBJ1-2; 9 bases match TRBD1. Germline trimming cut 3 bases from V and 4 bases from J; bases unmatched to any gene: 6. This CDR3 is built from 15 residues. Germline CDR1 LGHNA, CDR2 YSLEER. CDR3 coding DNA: TGCGCCAGCAGCCAGTCGACAGGGGGTGGCTATGGCTACACCTTC. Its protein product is CASSQSTGGGYGYTF.

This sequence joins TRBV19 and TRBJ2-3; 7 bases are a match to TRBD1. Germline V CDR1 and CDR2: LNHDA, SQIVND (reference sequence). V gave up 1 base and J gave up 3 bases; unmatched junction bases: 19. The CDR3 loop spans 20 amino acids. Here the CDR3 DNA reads TGTGCCAGTAGTATAGTACCGGGACAGTTGGCCATATCAAATACAGATACGCAGTATTTT. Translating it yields CASSIVPGQLAISNTDTQYF.

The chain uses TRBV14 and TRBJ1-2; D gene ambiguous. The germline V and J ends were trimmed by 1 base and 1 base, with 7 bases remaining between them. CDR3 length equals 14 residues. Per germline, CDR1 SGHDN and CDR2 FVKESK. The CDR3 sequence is CASSQGSVNYGYTF. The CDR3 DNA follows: TGTGCCAGCAGCCAAGGTAGCGTTAACTATGGCTACACCTTC.

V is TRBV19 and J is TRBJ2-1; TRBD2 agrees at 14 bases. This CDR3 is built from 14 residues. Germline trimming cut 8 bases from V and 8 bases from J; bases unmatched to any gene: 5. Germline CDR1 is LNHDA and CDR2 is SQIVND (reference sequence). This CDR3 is CASAGLAGGHEQFF. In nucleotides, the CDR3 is TGTGCCAGTGCTGGACTAGCGGGAGGCCATGAGCAGTTCTTC.

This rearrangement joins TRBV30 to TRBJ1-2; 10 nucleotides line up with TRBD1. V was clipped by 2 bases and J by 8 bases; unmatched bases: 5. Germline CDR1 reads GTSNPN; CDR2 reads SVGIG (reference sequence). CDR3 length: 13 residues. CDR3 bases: TGTGCCTGGAGTCCGGGACAGGGGATAGGCTACACCTTC. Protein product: CAWSPGQGIGYTF.

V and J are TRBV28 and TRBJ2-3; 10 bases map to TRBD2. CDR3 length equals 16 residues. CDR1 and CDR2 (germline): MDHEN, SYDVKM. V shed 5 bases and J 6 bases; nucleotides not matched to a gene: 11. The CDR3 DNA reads TGTGCCAGCAGTCCCCCCGGAGCGGGAGGGCCTGATACGCAGTATTTT. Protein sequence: CASSPPGAGGPDTQYF.